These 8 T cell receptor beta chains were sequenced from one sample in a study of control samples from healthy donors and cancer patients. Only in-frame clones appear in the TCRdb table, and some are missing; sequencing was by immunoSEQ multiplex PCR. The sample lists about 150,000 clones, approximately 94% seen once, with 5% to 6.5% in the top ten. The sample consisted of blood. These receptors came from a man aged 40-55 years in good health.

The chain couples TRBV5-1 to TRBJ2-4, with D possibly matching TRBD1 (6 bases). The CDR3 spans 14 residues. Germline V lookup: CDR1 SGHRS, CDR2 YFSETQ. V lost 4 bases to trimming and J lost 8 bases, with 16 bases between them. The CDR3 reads CASSSGQPGDIQYF. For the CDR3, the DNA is TGCGCCAGCAGCAGCGGACAGCCCGGGGACATTCAGTACTTC.

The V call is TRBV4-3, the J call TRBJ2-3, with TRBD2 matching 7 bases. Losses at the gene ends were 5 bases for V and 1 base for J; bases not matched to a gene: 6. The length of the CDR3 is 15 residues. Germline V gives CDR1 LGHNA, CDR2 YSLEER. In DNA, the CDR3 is TGCGCCAGCAGCACCCGGGACTATCGCACAGATACGCAGTATTTT. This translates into CASSTRDYRTDTQYF.

CDR3: CASSSGQLNTEAFF. CDR3 DNA: TGTGCCAGCTCATCGGGACAGCTGAACACTGAAGCTTTCTTT. V is TRBV18 and J is TRBJ1-1; 7 positions agree with TRBD1. The V and J ends lost 5 bases and 0 bases, in that order; junction bases with no gene match: 3. Germline lookup yields CDR1 KGHSH and CDR2 LQKENI. The CDR3 totals 14 residues.

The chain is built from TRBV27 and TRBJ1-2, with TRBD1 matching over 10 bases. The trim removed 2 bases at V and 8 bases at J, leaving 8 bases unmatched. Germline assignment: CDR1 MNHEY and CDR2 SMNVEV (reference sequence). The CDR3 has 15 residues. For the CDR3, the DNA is TGTGCCAGCAGTTTAGGGACAGGGGTTGGAAAGGGCTACACCTTC. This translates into CASSLGTGVGKGYTF.

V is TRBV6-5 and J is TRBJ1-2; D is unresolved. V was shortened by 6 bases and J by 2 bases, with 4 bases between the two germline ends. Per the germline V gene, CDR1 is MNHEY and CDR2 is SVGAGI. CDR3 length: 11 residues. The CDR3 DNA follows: TGTGCCAGCAGGGGGAACTATGGCTACACCTTC. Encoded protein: CASRGNYGYTF.

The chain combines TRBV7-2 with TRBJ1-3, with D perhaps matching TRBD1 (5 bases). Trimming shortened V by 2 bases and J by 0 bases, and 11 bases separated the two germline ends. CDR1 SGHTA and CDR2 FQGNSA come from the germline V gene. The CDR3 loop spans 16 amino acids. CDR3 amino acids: CASSLFGTTSGNTIYF. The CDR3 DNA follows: TGTGCCAGCAGCTTATTTGGGACCACCTCTGGAAACACCATATATTTT.

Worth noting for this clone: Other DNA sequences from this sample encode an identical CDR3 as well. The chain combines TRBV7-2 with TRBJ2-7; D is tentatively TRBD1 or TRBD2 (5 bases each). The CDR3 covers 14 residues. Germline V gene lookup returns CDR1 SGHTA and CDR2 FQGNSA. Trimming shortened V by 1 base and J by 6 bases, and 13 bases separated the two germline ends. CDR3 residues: CASSLDRTGVEQYF. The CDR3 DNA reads TGTGCCAGCAGCTTAGACAGGACTGGGGTCGAGCAGTACTTC.

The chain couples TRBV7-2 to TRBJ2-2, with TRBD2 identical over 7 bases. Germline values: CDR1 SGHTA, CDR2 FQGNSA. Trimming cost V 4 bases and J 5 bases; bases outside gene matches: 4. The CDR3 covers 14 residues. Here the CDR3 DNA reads TGTGCCAGCAGCTCTGGGGGGGGGACCGGGGAGCTGTTTTTT. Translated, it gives CASSSGGGTGELFF. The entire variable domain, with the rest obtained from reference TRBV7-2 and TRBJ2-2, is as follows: GAGVSQSPSNKVTEKGKDVELRCDPISGHTALYWYRQSLGQGLEFLIYFQGNSAPDKSGLPSDRFSAERTGGSVSTLTIQRTQQEDSAVYLCASSSGGGTGELFFGEGSRLTVL.